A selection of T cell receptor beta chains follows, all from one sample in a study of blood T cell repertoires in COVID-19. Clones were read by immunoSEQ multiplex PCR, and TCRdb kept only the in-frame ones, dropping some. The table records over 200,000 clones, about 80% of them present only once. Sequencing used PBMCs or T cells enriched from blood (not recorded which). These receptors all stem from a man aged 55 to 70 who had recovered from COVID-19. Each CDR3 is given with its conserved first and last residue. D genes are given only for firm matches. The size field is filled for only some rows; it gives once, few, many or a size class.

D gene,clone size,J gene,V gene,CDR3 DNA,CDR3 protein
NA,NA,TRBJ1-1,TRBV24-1,TGTGCCACCAGTGATTTGACCGGGGCTGAAGCTTTCTTT,CATSDLTGAEAFF
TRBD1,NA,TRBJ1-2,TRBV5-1,TGCGCCAGCAGCTCGGCGACAGGGGATGGCTACACCTTC,CASSSATGDGYTF
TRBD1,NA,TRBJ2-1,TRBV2,TGTGCCAGCAGTGCCAGAAGGACAGGGGGTAATGAGCAGTTCTTC,CASSARRTGGNEQFF
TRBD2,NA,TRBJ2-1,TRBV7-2,TGTGCCAGTACGACTAGCGGGGGGTACAATGAGCAGTTCTTC,CASTTSGGYNEQFF
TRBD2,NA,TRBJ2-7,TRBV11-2,TGTGCCAGCGCACCTGAGGCTAGCGGGGCCTCCTACGAGCAGTACTTC,CASAPEASGASYEQYF
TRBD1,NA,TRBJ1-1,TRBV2,TGTGCCAGCAGTGACAGGGGTTGGGGGACAGAGAACACTGAAGCTTTCTTT,CASSDRGWGTENTEAFF
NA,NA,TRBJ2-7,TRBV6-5,TGTGCCAGCCTCTCGACAGGTTCCTACGAGCAGTACTTC,CASLSTGSYEQYF
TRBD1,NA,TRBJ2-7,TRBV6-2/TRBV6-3,TGTGCCAGCAGTTCCGGGACAGGGGGTACGCGCGAGCAGTACTTC,CASSSGTGGTREQYF
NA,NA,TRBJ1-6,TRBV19,TGTGCCAGTAGTATCAATTACGACAGTTCTTATTCACCCCTCCACTTT,CASSINYDSSYSPLHF
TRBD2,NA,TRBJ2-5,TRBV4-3,TGCGCCAGCAGCCGCACATATTCAGCGGGAGGGGAGACCCAGTACTTC,CASSRTYSAGGETQYF
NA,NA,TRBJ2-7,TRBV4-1,TGCGCCAGCAGCCAAGATCTGCAGGAGGACTACGAGCAGTACTTC,CASSQDLQEDYEQYF
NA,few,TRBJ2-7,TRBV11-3,TGTGCCAGCAGCTCCTCCCTCTACGAGCAGTACTTC,CASSSSLYEQYF
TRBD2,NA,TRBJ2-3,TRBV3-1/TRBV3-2,TGTGCCAGCAGCCAGCGGGGGGGCCCGGGTACGCAGTATTTT,CASSQRGGPGTQYF
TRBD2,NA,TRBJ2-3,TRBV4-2,TGTGCCAGCAGCCACCGGACTAGCGAAAACACAGATACGCAGTATTTT,CASSHRTSENTDTQYF
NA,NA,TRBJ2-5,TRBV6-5,TGTGCCAGCAAACCAAATCACAGGGTGCAGGAGACCCAGTACTTC,CASKPNHRVQETQYF
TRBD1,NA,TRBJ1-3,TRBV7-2,TGTGCCAGCAGCTCCAGGGGGAACACCATATATTTT,CASSSRGNTIYF
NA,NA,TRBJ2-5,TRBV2,TGTGCCAGCAGGGAGACAGGCGGAGAGACCCAGTACTTC,CASRETGGETQYF
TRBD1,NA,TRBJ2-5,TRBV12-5,TGTGCTAGTGCCTATGGGGACAGAAGCCAAGAGACCCAGTACTTC,CASAYGDRSQETQYF
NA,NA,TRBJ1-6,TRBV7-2,TGTGCCAGCAGCCCGTGGATAACAGGGATTTCACCCCTCCACTTT,CASSPWITGISPLHF
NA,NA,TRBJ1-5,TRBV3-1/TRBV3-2,TGTGCCAGCAGCCAAGATCCGCGGGTCAATCAGCCCCAGCATTTT,CASSQDPRVNQPQHF
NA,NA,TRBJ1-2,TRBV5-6,TGTGCCAGCAGCCTACCGGGCGCGGGGGGAGGTAACTATGGCTACACCTTC,CASSLPGAGGGNYGYTF
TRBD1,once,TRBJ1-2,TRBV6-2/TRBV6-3,TGTGCCAGCAGCCCCGACAGGGGGCCCCGGGGCTACACCTTC,CASSPDRGPRGYTF
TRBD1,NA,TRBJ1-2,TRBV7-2,TGTGCCAGCAGCCCTGGAGGGGGCATCGACTATGGCTACACCTTC,CASSPGGGIDYGYTF
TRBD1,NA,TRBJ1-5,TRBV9,TGTGCCAGCAGCGTAGGGCAGGGGGACAATCAGCCCCAGCATTTT,CASSVGQGDNQPQHF
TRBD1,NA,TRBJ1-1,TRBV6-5,TGTGCCAGCAGCAAGGACAGGGCGGACACTGAAGCTTTCTTT,CASSKDRADTEAFF
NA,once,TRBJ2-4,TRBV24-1,TGTGCCACCAGTGATCCAGGGTCCCCGGCTCAGTACTTC,CATSDPGSPAQYF
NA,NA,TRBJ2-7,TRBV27,TGTGCCAGCAGGCCCCAGGGCGGCTCCTACGAGCAGTACTTC,CASRPQGGSYEQYF
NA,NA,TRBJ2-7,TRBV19,TGTGCCAGTCGACCGGGACACGAGACCTACGAGCAGTACTTC,CASRPGHETYEQYF
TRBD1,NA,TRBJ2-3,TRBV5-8,TGTGCCAGCAACGACCGGGACAGGGGTGCAGATACGCAGTATTTT,CASNDRDRGADTQYF
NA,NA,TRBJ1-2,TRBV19,TGTGCCAGTAGTATTGGGGGAGGGGACTATGGCTACACCTTC,CASSIGGGDYGYTF
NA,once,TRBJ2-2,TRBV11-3,TGTGCCAGCAGCTTAGAGTCCGGGAACACCGGGGAGCTGTTTTTT,CASSLESGNTGELFF